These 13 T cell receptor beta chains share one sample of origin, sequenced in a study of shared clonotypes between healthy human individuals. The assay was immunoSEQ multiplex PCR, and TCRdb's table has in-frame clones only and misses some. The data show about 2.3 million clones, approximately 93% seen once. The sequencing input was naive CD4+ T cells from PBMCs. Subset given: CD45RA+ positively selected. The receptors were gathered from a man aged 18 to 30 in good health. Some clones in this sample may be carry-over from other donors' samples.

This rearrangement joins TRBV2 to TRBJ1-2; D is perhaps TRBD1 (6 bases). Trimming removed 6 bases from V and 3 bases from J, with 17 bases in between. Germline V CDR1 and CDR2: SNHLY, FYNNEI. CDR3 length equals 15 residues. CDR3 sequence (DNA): TGTGCCAGCAGCGCCGGGTGGGGGGCTGACTATGGCTACACCTTC. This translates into CASSAGWGADYGYTF.

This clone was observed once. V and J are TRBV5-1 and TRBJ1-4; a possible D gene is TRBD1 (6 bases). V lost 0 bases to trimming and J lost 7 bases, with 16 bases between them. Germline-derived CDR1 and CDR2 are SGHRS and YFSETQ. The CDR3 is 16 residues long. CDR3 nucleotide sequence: TGCGCCAGCAGCTTGGGGGACACCCTCGGTCGTGAAAAACTGTTTTTT. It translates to CASSLGDTLGREKLFF.

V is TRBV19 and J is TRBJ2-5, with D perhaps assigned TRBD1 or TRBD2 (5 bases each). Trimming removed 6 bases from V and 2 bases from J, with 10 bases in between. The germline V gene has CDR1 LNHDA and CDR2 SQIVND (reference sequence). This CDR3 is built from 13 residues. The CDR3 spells CASRGPIQETQYF. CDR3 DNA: TGTGCCAGTAGGGGACCGATTCAAGAGACCCAGTACTTC.

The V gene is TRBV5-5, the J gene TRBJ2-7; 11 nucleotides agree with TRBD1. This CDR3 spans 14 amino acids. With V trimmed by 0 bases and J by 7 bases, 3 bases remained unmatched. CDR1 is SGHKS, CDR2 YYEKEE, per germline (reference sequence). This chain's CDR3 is CASSLEGTGGEQYF. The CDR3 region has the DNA TGTGCCAGCAGCTTGGAGGGGACAGGGGGAGAGCAGTACTTC.

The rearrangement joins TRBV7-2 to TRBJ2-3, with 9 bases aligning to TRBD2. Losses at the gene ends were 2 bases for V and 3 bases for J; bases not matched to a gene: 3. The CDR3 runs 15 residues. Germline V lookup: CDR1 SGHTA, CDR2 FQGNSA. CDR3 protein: CASSLQAGGTDTQYF. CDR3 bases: TGTGCCAGCAGCTTACAAGCGGGAGGTACAGATACGCAGTATTTT.

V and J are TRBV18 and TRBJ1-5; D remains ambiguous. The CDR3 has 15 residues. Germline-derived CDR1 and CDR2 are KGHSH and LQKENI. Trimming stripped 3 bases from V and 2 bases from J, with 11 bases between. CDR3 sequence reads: CASSPKHVGNQPQHF. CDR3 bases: TGTGCCAGCTCACCTAAACACGTGGGCAATCAGCCCCAGCATTTT.

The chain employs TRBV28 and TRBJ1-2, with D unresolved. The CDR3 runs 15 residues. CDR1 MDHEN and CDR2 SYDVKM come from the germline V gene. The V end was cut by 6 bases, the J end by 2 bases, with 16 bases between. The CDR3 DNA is TGTGCCAGCAGCAGTCGGGAGGGAGGAAACTATGGCTACACCTTC. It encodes CASSSREGGNYGYTF.

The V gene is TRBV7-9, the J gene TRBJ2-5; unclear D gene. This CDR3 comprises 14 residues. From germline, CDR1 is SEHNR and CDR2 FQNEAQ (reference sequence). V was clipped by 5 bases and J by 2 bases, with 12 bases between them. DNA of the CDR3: TGTGCCAGCAGCCAACGGCAGCCTCAAGAGACCCAGTACTTC. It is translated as CASSQRQPQETQYF. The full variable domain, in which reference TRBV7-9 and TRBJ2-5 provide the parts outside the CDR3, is DTGVSQNPRHKITKRGQNVTFRCDPISEHNRLYWYRQTLGQGPEFLTYFQNEAQLEKSRLLSDRFSAERPKGSFSTLEIQRTEQGDSAMYLCASSQRQPQETQYFGPGTRLLVL.

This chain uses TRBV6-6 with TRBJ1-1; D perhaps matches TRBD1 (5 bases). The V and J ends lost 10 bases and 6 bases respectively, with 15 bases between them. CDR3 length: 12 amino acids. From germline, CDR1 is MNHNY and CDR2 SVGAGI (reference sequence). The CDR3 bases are TGTGCCACCGGAGATCGGGGCGCTGAAGCTTTCTTT. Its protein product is CATGDRGAEAFF.

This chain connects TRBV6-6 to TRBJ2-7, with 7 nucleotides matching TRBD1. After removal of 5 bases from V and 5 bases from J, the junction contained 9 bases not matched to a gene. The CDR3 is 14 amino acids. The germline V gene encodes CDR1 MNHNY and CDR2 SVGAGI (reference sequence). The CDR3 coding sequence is TGTGCCAGCAGTCCTACAGGGGTTGGGGACGAGCAGTACTTC. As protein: CASSPTGVGDEQYF.

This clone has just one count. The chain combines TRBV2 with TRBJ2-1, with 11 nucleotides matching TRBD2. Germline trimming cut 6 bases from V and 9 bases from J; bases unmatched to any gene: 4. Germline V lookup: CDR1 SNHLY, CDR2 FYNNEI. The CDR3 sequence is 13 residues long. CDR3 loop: CASRRLAGSEQFF. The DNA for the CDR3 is TGTGCCAGCAGGCGACTAGCGGGATCTGAGCAGTTCTTC.

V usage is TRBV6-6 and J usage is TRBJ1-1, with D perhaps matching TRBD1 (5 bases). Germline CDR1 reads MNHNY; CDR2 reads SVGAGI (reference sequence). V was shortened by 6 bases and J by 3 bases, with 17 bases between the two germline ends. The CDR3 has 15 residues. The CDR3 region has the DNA TGTGCCAGCAGGGCGGATCCAGGGTTTGACACTGAAGCTTTCTTT. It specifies CASRADPGFDTEAFF.

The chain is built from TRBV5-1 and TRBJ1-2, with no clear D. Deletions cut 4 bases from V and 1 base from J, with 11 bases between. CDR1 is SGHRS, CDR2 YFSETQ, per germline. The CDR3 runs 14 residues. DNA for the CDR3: TGCGCCAGCAGCCGGGTGGGTGATAACTATGGCTACACCTTC. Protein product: CASSRVGDNYGYTF. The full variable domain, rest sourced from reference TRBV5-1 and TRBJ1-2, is KAGVTQTPRYLIKTRGQQVTLSCSPISGHRSVSWYQQTPGQGLQFLFEYFSETQRNKGNFPGRFSGRQFSNSRSEMNVSTLELGDSALYLCASSRVGDNYGYTFGSGTRLTVV.